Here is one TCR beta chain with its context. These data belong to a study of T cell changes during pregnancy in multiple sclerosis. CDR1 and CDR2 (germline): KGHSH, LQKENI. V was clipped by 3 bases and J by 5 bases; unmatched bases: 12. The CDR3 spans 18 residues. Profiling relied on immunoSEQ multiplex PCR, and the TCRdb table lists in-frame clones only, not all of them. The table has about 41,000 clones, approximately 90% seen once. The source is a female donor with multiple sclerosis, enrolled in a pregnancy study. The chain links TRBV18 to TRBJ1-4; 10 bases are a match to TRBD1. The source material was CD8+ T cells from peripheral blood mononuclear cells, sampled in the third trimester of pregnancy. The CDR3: CASSPEGTGAFGNEKLFF. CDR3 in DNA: TGTGCCAGCTCACCTGAGGGGACAGGGGCTTTCGGGAATGAAAAACTGTTTTTT. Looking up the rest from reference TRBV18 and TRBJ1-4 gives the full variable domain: NAGVMQNPRHLVRRRGQEARLRCSPMKGHSHVYWYRQLPEEGLKFMVYLQKENIIDESGMPKERFSAEFPKEGPSILRIQQVVRGDSAAYFCASSPEGTGAFGNEKLFFGSGTQLSVL.